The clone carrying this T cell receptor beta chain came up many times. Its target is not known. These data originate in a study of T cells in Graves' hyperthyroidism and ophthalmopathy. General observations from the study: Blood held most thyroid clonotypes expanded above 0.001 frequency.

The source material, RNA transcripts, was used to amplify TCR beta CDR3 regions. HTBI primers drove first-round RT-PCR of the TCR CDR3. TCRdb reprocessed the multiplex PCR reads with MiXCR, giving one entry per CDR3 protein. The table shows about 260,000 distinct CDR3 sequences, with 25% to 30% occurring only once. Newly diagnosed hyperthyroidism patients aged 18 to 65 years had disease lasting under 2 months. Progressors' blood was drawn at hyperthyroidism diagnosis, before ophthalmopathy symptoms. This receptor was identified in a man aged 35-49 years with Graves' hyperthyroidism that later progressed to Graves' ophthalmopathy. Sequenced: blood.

The chain's CDR3 is CASSYSRKGGVTKNIQYF. The DNA of the CDR3 is TGTGCCAGCAGTTACTCGAGGAAGGGTGGGGTTACCAAAAACATTCAGTACTTC. The gene calls are TRBV6-5 and TRBJ2-4; D gene unclear. Germline V CDR1 and CDR2: MNHEY, SVGAGI. V lost 0 bases to trimming and J lost 2 bases, with 17 bases between them. The length of the CDR3 is 18 residues.